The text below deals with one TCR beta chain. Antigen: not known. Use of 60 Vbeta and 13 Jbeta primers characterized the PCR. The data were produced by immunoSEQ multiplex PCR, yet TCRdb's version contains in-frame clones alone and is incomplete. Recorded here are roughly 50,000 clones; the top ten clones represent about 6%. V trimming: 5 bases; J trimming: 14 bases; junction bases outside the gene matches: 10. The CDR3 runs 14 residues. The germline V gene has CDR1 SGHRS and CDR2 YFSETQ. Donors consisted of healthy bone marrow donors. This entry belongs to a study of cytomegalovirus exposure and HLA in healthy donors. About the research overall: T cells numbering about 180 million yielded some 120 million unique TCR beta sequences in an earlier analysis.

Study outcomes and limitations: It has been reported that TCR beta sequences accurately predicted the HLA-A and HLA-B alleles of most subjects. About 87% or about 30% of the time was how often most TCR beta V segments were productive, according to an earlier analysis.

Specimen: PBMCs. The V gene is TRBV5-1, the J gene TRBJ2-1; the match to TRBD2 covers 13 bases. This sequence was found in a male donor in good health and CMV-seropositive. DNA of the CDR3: TGCGCCAGCAGGTTCGAGACTAGCGGGGGGCAAGAGTTCTTC. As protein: CASRFETSGGQEFF.